This TCR beta chain stems from a study of shared clonotypes between healthy human individuals. As processed by the authors: For the immunoSEQ data, sequences were junction-only without quality scores, so filtering differed. Using immunoSEQ multiplex PCR, the repertoire was profiled, and TCRdb retains in-frame clones only, with some absent. V and J calls and clone size come straight from that table; D and trimming were deduced from the DNA. This sample yields roughly 1,800,000 clones, of which approximately 94% are seen a single time; more than 0.9% belongs to the top ten. Terminally differentiated effector memory CD45RA+ cells were left out of the naive CD8 fraction, which was CD45RO-negative and positively selected for CCR7. This CDR3 spans 14 amino acids. Looked up from germline, CDR1 is MNHEY and CDR2 is SVGAGI. V gave up 6 bases and J gave up 1 base; unmatched junction bases: 3.

This chain links TRBV6-5 with TRBJ1-1; 9 nucleotides line up with TRBD1. Sequencing was performed on naive CD8+ T cells sorted from blood. This sequence originates from a man younger than 35 in good health. This CDR3 reads CASRTGGWNTEAFF. CDR3 DNA sequence: TGTGCCAGCAGGACAGGGGGATGGAACACTGAAGCTTTCTTT.